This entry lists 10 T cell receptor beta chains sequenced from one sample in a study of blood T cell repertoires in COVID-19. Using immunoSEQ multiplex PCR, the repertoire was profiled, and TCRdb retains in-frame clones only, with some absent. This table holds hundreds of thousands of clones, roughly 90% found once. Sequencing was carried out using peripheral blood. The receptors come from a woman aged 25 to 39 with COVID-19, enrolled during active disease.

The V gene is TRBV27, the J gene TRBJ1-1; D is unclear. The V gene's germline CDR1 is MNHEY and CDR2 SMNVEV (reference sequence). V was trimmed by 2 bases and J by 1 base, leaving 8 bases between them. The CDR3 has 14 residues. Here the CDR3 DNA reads TGTGCCAGCAGTTTAGAGGTGTCGAACACTGAAGCTTTCTTT. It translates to CASSLEVSNTEAFF.

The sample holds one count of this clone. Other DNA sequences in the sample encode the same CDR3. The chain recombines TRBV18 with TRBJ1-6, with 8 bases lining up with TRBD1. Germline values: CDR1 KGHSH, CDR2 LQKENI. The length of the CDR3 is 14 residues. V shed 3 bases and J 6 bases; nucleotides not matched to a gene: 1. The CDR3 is CASSPGQGNSPLHF. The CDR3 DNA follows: TGTGCCAGCTCACCCGGACAGGGTAATTCACCCCTCCACTTT.

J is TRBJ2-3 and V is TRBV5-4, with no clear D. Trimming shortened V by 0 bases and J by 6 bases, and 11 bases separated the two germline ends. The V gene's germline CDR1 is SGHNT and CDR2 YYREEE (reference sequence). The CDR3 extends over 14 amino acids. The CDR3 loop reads CASSLESGTDTQYF. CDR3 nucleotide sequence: TGTGCCAGCAGCTTGGAGTCGGGTACCGATACGCAGTATTTT.

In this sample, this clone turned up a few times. CDR3 amino acids: CASSLLVNFGASPLHF. CDR3 DNA: TGTGCCAGCAGTTTACTCGTGAATTTTGGAGCTTCACCCCTCCACTTT. The rearrangement links TRBV27 to TRBJ1-6; D uncertain. This CDR3 has 16 amino acids. Germline V gene lookup returns CDR1 MNHEY and CDR2 SMNVEV (reference sequence). Trimming stripped 2 bases from V and 9 bases from J, with 17 bases between.

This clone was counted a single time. The CDR3 is CASSLSAGSNQPQHF. DNA of the CDR3: TGTGCCAGCAGTTTATCGGCAGGGAGCAATCAGCCCCAGCATTTT. The rearrangement uses TRBV27 and TRBJ1-5; possible D gene TRBD1, 5 bases. This CDR3 contains 15 residues. In germline, CDR1 is MNHEY, CDR2 SMNVEV (reference sequence). V was pared by 0 bases and J by 1 base, with 7 bases between.

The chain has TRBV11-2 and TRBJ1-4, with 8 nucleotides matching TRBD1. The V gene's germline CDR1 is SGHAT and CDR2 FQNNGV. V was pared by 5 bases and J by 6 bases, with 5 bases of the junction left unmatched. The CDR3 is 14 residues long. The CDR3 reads CASSRGQGYEKLFF. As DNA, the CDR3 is TGTGCCAGCAGCCGAGGACAGGGCTATGAAAAACTGTTTTTT.

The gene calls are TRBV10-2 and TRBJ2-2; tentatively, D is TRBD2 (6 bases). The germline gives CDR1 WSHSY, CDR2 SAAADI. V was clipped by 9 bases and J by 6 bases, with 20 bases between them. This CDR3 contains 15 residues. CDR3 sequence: CASHAPQRAAGELFF. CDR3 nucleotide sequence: TGCGCCAGTCATGCACCCCAGCGGGCTGCCGGGGAGCTGTTTTTT.

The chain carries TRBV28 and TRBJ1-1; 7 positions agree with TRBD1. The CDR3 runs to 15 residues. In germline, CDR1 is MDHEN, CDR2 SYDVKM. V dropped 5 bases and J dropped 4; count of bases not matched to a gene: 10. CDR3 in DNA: TGTGCCAGCAGTACCCTACAGGGGCTTGGCACTGAAGCTTTCTTT. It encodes CASSTLQGLGTEAFF.

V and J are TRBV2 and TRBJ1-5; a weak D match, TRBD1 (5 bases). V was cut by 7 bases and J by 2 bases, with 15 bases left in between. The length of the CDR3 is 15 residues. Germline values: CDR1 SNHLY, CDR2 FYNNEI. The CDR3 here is CASNPGGEGNQPQHF. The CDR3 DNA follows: TGTGCCAGCAACCCCGGAGGGGAGGGCAATCAGCCCCAGCATTTT.

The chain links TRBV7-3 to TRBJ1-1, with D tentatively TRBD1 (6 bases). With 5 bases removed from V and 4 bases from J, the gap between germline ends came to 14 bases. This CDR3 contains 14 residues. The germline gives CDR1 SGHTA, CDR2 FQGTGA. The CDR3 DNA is TGTGCCAGCAGCAACCCGGGGGGCTCCACTGAAGCTTTCTTT. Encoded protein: CASSNPGGSTEAFF.